This TCR beta chain was found in a study of cytotoxic CD8 clonotypes in ibrutinib-treated CLL. On the study more broadly: By median about 69 months, about 12 had progressed and around 15 stayed remitted; responses had been 2 complete and about 24 partial.

The CDR3 contains 14 residues. V lost 6 bases and J 2 bases, leaving 13 bases between the germline ends. Germline loops: CDR1 MNHEY, CDR2 SVGAGI. Study-level results: Different sampling times were used for sustained-remission and progressing patients. Clonality went up at ibrutinib response and then declined back toward baseline at progression. The public clonotypes identified were infrequent and showed contraction or stability on treatment.

About this clone itself: No antigen is known for it.

Sequenced by immunoSEQ multiplex PCR; TCRdb stores in-frame clones only, minus some. The sample has 200,000 or so clones; roughly 77% are singletons. The chain employs TRBV6-5 and TRBJ2-5; D unresolved. This clonotype was obtained from a human donor with chronic lymphocytic leukemia. Sequencing used PBMCs, obtained after 12 months of ibrutinib treatment. This CDR3 reads CASRLGPWQETQYF. CDR3 bases: TGTGCCAGCAGACTCGGACCCTGGCAAGAGACCCAGTACTTC.